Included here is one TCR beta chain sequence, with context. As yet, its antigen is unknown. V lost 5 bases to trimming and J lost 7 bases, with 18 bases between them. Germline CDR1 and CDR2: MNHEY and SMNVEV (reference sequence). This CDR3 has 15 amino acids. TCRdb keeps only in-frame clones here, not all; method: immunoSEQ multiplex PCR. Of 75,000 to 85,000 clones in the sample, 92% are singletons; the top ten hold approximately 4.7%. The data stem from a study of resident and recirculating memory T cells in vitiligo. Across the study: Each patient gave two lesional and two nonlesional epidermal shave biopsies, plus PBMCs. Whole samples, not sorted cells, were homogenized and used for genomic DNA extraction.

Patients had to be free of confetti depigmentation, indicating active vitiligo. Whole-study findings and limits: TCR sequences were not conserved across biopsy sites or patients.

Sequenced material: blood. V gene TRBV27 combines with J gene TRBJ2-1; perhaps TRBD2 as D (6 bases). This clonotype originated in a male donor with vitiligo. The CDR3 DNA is TGTGCCAGCAGTGGTTACGGGACTGCCCAGAATGAGCAGTTCTTC. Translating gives CASSGYGTAQNEQFF.